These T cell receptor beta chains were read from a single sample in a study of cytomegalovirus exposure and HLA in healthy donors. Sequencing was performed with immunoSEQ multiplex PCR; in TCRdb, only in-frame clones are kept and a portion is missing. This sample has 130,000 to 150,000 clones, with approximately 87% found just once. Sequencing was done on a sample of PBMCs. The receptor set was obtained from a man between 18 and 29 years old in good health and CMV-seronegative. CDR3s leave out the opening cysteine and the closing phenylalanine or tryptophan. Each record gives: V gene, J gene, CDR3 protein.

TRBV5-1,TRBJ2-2,ASSLFSVGARELF
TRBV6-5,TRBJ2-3,ASRRELQDTQY
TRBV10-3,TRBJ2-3,AISLAVTSTDTQY
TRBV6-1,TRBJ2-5,ASSGGQGETQY
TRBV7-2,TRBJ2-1,ASSSTYNEQF
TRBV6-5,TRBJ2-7,ASSYSFRDSYEQY
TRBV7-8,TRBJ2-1,ASKGLARVKQF
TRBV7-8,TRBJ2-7,ASSLGRDYEQY
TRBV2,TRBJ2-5,ASRGQVQDETQY
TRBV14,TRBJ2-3,ASSQDSGSGLSTDTQY
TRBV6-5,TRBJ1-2,ASSYSRRVAGGYT